This T cell receptor beta chain was documented in a study of T cell repertoires in cytomegalovirus infection. The CDR3 spans 15 residues. The V segment lost 7 bases and the J segment 3 bases; nucleotides outside the gene matches: 6. TCRdb re-called the reads with MiXCR, one entry per CDR3 protein. The sample has hundreds of thousands of distinct CDR3 sequences, 15% to 20% seen once. About this clonotype: Its antigen is currently unknown.

Study results and limitations: What dominated the ex vivo response were HLA-C-restricted CMV-specific TCR beta clonotypes.

The genes are TRBV12-3 or TRBV12-4 and TRBJ2-5; 12 bases match TRBD2. The sequence came from a human donor in good health (CMV status not recorded). Some clones in this sample may be carry-over from other donors' samples. Sequencing used PBMCs. The CDR3 bases are TGTGCCAGCACCCCTAGCGGGGGGGGAGAAGAGACCCAGTACTTC. As protein: CASTPSGGGEETQYF.